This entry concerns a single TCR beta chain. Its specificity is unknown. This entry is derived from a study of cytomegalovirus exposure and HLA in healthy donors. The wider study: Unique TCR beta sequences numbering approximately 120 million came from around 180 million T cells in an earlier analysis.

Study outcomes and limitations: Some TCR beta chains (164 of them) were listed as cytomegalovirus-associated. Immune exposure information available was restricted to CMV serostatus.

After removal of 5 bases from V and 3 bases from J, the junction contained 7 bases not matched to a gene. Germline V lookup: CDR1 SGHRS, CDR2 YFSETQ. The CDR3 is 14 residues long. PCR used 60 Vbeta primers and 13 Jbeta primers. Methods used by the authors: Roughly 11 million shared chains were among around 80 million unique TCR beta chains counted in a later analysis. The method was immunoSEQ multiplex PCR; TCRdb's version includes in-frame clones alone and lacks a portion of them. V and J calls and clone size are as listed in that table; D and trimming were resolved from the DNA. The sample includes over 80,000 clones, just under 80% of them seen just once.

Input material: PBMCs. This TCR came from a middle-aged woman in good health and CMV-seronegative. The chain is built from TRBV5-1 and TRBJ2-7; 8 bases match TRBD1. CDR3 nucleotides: TGCGCCAGCAGGGGTGGGACAGGAGGCTACGAGCAGTACTTC. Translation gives CASRGGTGGYEQYF.